A selection of T cell receptor beta chains follows, all from one sample in a study of tumor-infiltrating lymphocytes in primary liver carcinoma. TCRdb re-called the multiplex PCR reads through MiXCR, storing one row per CDR3 protein. The sample yields 300,000 to 350,000 distinct CDR3 sequences, roughly two thirds seen once. Sequences were obtained from peripheral blood. These receptors all come from a man aged 35-49 years with primary liver carcinoma and hepatitis B virus infection. The CDR3 runs from the conserved cysteine through the conserved F or W. The D gene is left open where the match is weak. The size field is filled for only some rows; it gives once, few, many or a size class.

TRBV19	TRBJ2-2	.	.	TGTGCCAGTAGTACGATCTTGCGAGGCGGGGAGCTGTTTTTT	CASSTILRGGELFF
TRBV6-5	TRBJ2-1	.	many	TGTGCCAGCACCCAGGGTCCGGGACGGAGTTACAATGAGCAGTTCTTC	CASTQGPGRSYNEQFF
TRBV4-2	TRBJ2-7	.	many	TGTGCCAGCAGCCAAACTGACCGGTACGAGCAGTACTTC	CASSQTDRYEQYF
TRBV29-1	TRBJ1-1	TRBD1	.	TGCAGCGTTACAGGGGCCGCTAACACTGAGGCTTCCTTT	CSVTGAANTEASF
TRBV6-5	TRBJ2-6	.	.	TGTGCCAGCAGTTCGCAAGGGACTGGGGCCAACGTCCTGACTTTC	CASSSQGTGANVLTF
TRBV29-1	TRBJ1-1	TRBD1	many	TGCAGCGTTTCGACCGGACAGGGGGCGCTTAGCACTGAAGCTTTCTTT	CSVSTGQGALSTEAFF
TRBV14	TRBJ1-2	.	.	TGTGCCAGCAGCCAAGTCAACGAGGCAGTCTACACCTTC	CASSQVNEAVYTF
TRBV11-3	TRBJ1-6	.	.	TGTGCCAGCAGCTTAGGGGCGGCTAATTCACCCCTCGACTTT	CASSLGAANSPLDF
TRBV5-4	TRBJ2-3	TRBD2	many	TGTGCCAGCAGCCTAGGGACTAGCGGGGATACGCAGTATTTT	CASSLGTSGDTQYF
TRBV6-5	TRBJ2-1	.	few	TGTGCCAGCGGTTTTAGACAACCTGGTGAGCAGTTCTTC	CASGFRQPGEQFF
TRBV12-3/TRBV12-4	TRBJ2-2	TRBD1	.	TGTGCCAGCAGCCGTTTGACAGGGTCGGACATCGGGGAGCTGTTTTTT	CASSRLTGSDIGELFF
TRBV5-5	TRBJ2-2	.	.	TGTGCCAGCAGCCCCCTCCTGAGGGGCGCCGCCCGGGAGCTGTTTTTC	CASSPLLRGAARELFF
TRBV5-1	TRBJ2-1	TRBD2	.	TGCGCCAGCAACAGGACTAGCGGGAGTCTGAATGAGCAGTTCTTC	CASNRTSGSLNEQFF
TRBV6-6	TRBJ2-2	TRBD2	many	TGTGCCAGCACGGACCTGAGCGGGAGGGCGGCCGGGGAGCTGTTTTTT	CASTDLSGRAAGELFF
TRBV6-5	TRBJ2-7	.	.	TGTGCCAGCAGTTACTCGTACACACACTACAGGGCCTACGAGCAGTACTTC	CASSYSYTHYRAYEQYF
TRBV10-3	TRBJ2-3	TRBD1	many	TGTGCCATCAGGTCGACAGGGGGCGTCTCAGATACGCAGTATTTT	CAIRSTGGVSDTQYF